The 9 T cell receptor beta chains given below trace back to one sample, sequenced in a study of shared clonotypes between healthy human individuals. Data came from immunoSEQ multiplex PCR; TCRdb stores just in-frame clones and leaves some out. The table lists 1.6 million or so clones, roughly 96% of them singletons. Sequencing input: naive CD4+ T cells sorted from blood. The subset here: CD45RA+ positively selected. These TCRs come from a man aged 25-45 years in good health.

The gene calls are TRBV4-3 and TRBJ2-3, with D perhaps matching TRBD1 (5 bases). The length of the CDR3 is 16 residues. Trimming took off 1 base at V and 3 bases at J, with 14 bases between the two ends. Germline V gene data show CDR1 as LGHNA and CDR2 as YSLEER. The CDR3 sequence: CASSQVKGFSTDTQYF. The CDR3 DNA follows: TGCGCCAGCAGCCAAGTCAAGGGGTTTAGTACAGATACGCAGTATTTT.

The rearrangement uses TRBV5-1 and TRBJ1-1; no clear D gene. The germline V and J ends were trimmed by 5 bases and 1 base, with 12 bases remaining between them. CDR3 length equals 14 residues. The germline CDR1 and CDR2 sequences are SGHRS and YFSETQ. CDR3 DNA: TGCGCCAGCAGATCCGGAAGGCAGAACACTGAAGCTTTCTTT. Protein product: CASRSGRQNTEAFF.

The CDR3 region has the DNA TGTGCCAGCAGTGTTTTGGGGACTAGTTTCGGCACGCGGGGTACCGAGCAGTACTTC. This gives the protein CASSVLGTSFGTRGTEQYF. The gene calls are TRBV6-1 and TRBJ2-7, with 8 bases lining up with TRBD2. In germline, CDR1 is MNHNS, CDR2 SASEGT. The CDR3 loop spans 19 amino acids. V trimming: 4 bases; J trimming: 6 bases; junction bases outside the gene matches: 23.

The chain links TRBV14 to TRBJ1-2; 7 bases are a match to TRBD1. Looked up from germline, CDR1 is SGHDN and CDR2 is FVKESK. J lost 5 bases, V lost 0 bases, and 9 bases had no gene match. This CDR3 is 16 amino acids long. CDR3 nucleotides: TGTGCCAGCAGCCAAGATAGGACAGGAAGGACGTATGGCTACACCTTC. Protein: CASSQDRTGRTYGYTF.

This clone has only one observation. The V gene is TRBV5-1, the J gene TRBJ1-2; 7 nucleotides agree with TRBD1. The CDR3 totals 14 residues. V lost 3 bases and J lost 3; bases outside the gene matches: 5. Germline-derived CDR1 and CDR2 are SGHRS and YFSETQ. The CDR3 sequence is CASSSGTADYGYTF. CDR3 nucleotides: TGCGCCAGCAGCTCCGGGACAGCAGACTATGGCTACACCTTC.

The chain is built from TRBV10-2 and TRBJ2-3, with 8 nucleotides matching TRBD2. The germline gives CDR1 WSHSY, CDR2 SAAADI. The CDR3 is made up of 17 amino acids. V was clipped by 0 bases and J by 8 bases; unmatched bases: 13. The DNA of the CDR3 is TGCGCCAGCAGTGAGTCGGGGGGACTAGGGTTCCCCGGTACGCAGTATTTT. Protein: CASSESGGLGFPGTQYF.

DNA of the CDR3: TGTGCCAGCAGCCCCATCCCGGGACAGAGCTACAATGAGCAGTTCTTC. Translating it yields CASSPIPGQSYNEQFF. This chain links TRBV28 with TRBJ2-1; 7 positions agree with TRBD1. Trimming took 6 bases from V and 3 from J; bases not matched to a gene: 11. The germline gives CDR1 MDHEN, CDR2 SYDVKM. The CDR3 spans 16 residues.

The V call is TRBV9, the J call TRBJ2-3; no clear D gene. The CDR3 has 12 amino acids. Germline V gives CDR1 SGDLS, CDR2 YYNGEE. V dropped 3 bases and J dropped 1 base, with 3 bases sitting between them. The CDR3 here is CASSERTDTQYF. The CDR3, as DNA: TGTGCCAGCAGCGAACGCACAGATACGCAGTATTTT.

Points on this clone: Different DNA sequences within this sample yield the same CDR3. The DNA of the CDR3 is TGTGCCAGCAGTGAAAACAGGGGGCGAGAGACCCAGTACTTC. Residues: CASSENRGRETQYF. The chain joins TRBV6-1 to TRBJ2-5; 9 positions match TRBD1. Looked up from germline, CDR1 is MNHNS and CDR2 is SASEGT. The CDR3 is made up of 14 amino acids. The V segment lost 2 bases and the J segment 4 bases; nucleotides outside the gene matches: 2.